Included here is one T cell receptor beta chain sequence, with context. Its antigen is not identified. The CDR3 is 16 amino acids. Trimming took 3 bases from V and 7 from J; bases not matched to a gene: 7. CDR1 MNHEY and CDR2 SMNVEV come from the germline V gene (reference sequence). This specimen belongs to a study of T cell clones after liver transplantation. Study in general: Liver transplant recipients had immunosuppression withdrawal attempted within 2 years.

Sequencing used immunoSEQ multiplex PCR; TCRdb keeps in-frame clones, though not all of them. The sample includes fewer than 70,000 clones, about 70% seen only once; the top ten take approximately 16%. Overall study results and limits: Graft donor-reactive T cells may have migrated into the graft rather than being deleted. The donor-reactive repertoire was only partly measurable in a couple of subjects, lacking donor cells. In most of the 8 subjects, circulating graft-donor-reactive CD4 TCRbeta sequences fell significantly after transplant.

Here the sequenced sample was CD4+ T cells from blood, taken before liver transplant. The chain carries TRBV27 and TRBJ2-5; 14 positions match TRBD2. This TCR derives from a human donor who received a liver transplant. CDR3 sequence (DNA): TGTGCCAGCAGTTTTGGACTAGCGGGGGGTTGGCGGACCCAGTACTTC. The encoded protein is CASSFGLAGGWRTQYF.